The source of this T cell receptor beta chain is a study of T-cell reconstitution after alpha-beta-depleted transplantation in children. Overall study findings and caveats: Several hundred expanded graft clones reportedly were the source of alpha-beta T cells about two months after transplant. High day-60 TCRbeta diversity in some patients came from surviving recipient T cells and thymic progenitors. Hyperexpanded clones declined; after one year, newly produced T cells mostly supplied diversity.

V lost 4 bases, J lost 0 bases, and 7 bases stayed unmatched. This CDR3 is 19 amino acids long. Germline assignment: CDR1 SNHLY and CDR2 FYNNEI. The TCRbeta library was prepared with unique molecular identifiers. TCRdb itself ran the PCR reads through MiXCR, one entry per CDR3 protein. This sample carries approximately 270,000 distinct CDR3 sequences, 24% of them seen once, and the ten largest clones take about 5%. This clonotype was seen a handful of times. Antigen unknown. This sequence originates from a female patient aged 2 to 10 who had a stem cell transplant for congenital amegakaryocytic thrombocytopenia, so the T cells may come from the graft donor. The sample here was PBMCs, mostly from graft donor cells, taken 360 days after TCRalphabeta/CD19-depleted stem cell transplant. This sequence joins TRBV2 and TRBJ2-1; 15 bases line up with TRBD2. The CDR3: CASSVPRTSGRASYNEQFF. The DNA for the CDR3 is TGTGCCAGCAGTGTTCCCCGGACTAGCGGGAGGGCCTCCTACAATGAGCAGTTCTTC. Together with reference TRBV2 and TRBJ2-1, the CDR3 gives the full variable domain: EPEVTQTPSHQVTQMGQEVILRCVPISNHLYFYWYRQILGQKVEFLVSFYNNEISEKSEIFDDQFSVERPDGSNFTLKIRSTKLEDSAMYFCASSVPRTSGRASYNEQFFGPGTRLTVL.